The entry below describes one T cell receptor (beta chain). This record belongs to a study of blood T cell repertoires in COVID-19. The wider study: There were acute and convalescent COVID-19 samples, and they came from the United States, Italy and Spain. The cDNA or gDNA used as material had been derived from T cells, B-cell-depleted T cells, or PBMCs.

The germline gives CDR1 SGHVS, CDR2 FQNEAQ. The ends lost 5 bases at V and 5 bases at J; junction bases unmatched: 16. CDR3 length: 18 residues. Methods used by the authors: Estimates of nucleated cell counts were drawn from the amplification of reference gene primers. TCRdb's table, derived via immunoSEQ multiplex PCR, lists solely in-frame clones and lacks some. Clone size and V and J calls were adopted from that table, with D and trimming inferred from the DNA. The sample lists 95,000 to 110,000 clones; around 88% were seen once. The chain links TRBV7-8 to TRBJ2-3, with TRBD2 identical over 10 bases. The sample was peripheral blood. The source is a man aged 50 to 59 with active or convalescent COVID-19. This CDR3 reads CASSTNSGPSGRRDTQYF. The CDR3, as DNA: TGTGCCAGCAGCACCAACTCGGGACCTAGCGGGAGAAGAGATACGCAGTATTTT. The variable domain in full, completed from reference TRBV7-8 and TRBJ2-3, reads GAGVSQSPRYKVAKRGQDVALRCDPISGHVSLFWYQQALGQGPEFLTYFQNEAQLDKSGLPSDRFFAERPEGSVSTLKIQRTQQEDSAVYLCASSTNSGPSGRRDTQYFGPGTRLTVL.